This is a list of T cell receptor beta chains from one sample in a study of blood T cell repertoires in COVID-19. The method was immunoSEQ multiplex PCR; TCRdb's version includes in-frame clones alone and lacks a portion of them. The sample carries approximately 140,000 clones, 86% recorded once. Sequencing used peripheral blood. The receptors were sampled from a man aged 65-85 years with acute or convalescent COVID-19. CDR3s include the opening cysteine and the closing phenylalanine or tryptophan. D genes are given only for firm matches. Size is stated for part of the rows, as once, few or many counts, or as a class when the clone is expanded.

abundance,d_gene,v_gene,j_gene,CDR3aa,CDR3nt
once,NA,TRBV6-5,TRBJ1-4,CASSQTGRGEKLFF,TGTGCCAGCAGCCAAACAGGGAGAGGGGAAAAACTGTTTTTT
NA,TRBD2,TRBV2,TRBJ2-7,CASSEGLAGGFEQYF,TGTGCCAGCAGTGAGGGCCTAGCGGGAGGCTTTGAGCAGTACTTC
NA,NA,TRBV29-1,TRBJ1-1,CSVEVRDTEAFF,TGCAGCGTTGAAGTACGGGACACTGAAGCTTTCTTT
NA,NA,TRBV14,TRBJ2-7,CASSQDKLAIIGEQYF,TGTGCCAGCAGCCAAGATAAACTAGCAATTATTGGCGAGCAGTACTTC
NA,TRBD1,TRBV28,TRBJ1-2,CASSLRDRNPNYGYTF,TGTGCCAGCAGTCTACGGGACAGGAACCCTAACTATGGCTACACCTTC
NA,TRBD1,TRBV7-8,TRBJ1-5,CASSPGQGYNQPQHF,TGTGCCAGCAGCCCGGGACAGGGGTACAATCAGCCCCAGCATTTT
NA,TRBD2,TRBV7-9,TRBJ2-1,CASSSSGTSGRNEQFF,TGTGCCAGCAGCTCCTCCGGGACTAGCGGGAGGAATGAGCAGTTCTTC
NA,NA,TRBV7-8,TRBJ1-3,CASSPSVQQASSGNTIYF,TGTGCCAGCAGCCCATCAGTACAACAGGCTAGCTCTGGAAACACCATATATTTT
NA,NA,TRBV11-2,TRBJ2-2,CASSLEGGNTGELFF,TGTGCCAGCAGCTTAGAGGGGGGTAACACCGGGGAGCTGTTTTTT
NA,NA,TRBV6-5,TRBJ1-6,CASSYRLGGSPLHF,TGTGCCAGCAGTTACAGACTCGGGGGTTCACCCCTCCACTTT
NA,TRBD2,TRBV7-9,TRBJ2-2,CASSFGRESFTGELFF,TGTGCCAGCAGCTTTGGGCGGGAGAGCTTCACCGGGGAGCTGTTTTTT
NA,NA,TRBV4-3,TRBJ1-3,CASSQDQGPGNTIYF,TGCGCCAGCAGCCAAGATCAGGGTCCGGGAAACACCATATATTTT
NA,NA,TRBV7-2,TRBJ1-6,CASSSVYNSPLHF,TGTGCCAGCAGCTCTGTCTATAATTCACCCCTCCACTTT
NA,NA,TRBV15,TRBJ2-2,CATSRARPPGDTGELFF,TGTGCCACCAGCAGAGCGAGACCGCCCGGGGACACCGGGGAGCTGTTTTTT
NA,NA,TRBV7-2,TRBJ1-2,CASSLVQGYGYTF,TGTGCCAGCAGCTTAGTTCAGGGGTATGGCTACACCTTC
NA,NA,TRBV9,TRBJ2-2,CASSVEVLAGGELFF,TGTGCCAGCAGCGTAGAGGTGTTAGCTGGCGGGGAGCTGTTTTTT
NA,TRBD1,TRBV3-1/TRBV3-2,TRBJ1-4,CASSQVGGATNEKLFF,TGTGCCAGCAGCCAAGTAGGGGGCGCCACTAATGAAAAACTGTTTTTT
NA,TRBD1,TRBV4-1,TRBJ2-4,CASSPGTENIQYF,TGCGCCAGCAGCCCCGGGACAGAAAACATTCAGTACTTC
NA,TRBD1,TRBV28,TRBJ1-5,CASSFPQGGEPQHF,TGTGCCAGCAGTTTCCCTCAGGGGGGCGAACCCCAGCATTTT
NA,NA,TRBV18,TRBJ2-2,CASSPLQGRTGELFF,TGTGCCAGCTCACCGTTGCAGGGCAGGACCGGGGAGCTGTTTTTT
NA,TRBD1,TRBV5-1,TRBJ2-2,CASSTNRGNTGELFF,TGCGCCAGCAGCACAAACAGGGGGAACACCGGGGAGCTGTTTTTT
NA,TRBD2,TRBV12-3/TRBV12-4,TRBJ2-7,CASSAGLAHEQYF,TGTGCCAGCAGTGCCGGACTAGCACACGAGCAGTACTTC
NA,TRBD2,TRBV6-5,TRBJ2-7,CAGGAGPSYEQYF,TGTGCCGGGGGAGCGGGGCCCTCCTACGAGCAGTACTTC
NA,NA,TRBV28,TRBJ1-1,CASSNAGKGAFF,TGTGCCAGCTCGAACGCGGGGAAAGGAGCTTTCTTT
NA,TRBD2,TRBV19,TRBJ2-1,CASRPPGLLDNEQFF,TGTGCCAGTAGGCCTCCGGGACTACTCGACAATGAGCAGTTCTTC
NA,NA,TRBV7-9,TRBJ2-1,CASSLGAGNNEQFF,TGTGCCAGCAGCTTAGGGGCGGGAAACAATGAGCAGTTCTTC
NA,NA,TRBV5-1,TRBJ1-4,CASSLSTHTNEKLFF,TGCGCCAGCAGCTTGAGTACACACACTAATGAAAAACTGTTTTTT